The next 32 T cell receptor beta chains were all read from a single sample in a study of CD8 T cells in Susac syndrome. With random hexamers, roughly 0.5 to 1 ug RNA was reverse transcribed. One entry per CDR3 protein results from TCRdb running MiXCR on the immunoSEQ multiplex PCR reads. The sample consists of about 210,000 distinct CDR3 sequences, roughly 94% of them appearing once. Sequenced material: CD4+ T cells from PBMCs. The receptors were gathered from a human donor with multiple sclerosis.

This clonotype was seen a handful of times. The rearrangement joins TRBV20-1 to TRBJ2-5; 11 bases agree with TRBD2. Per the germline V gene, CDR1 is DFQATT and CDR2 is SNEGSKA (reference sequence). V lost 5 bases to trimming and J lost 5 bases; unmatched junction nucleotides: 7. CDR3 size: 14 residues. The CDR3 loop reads CSAPTSGAWETQYF. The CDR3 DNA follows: TGCAGTGCTCCGACTAGCGGGGCATGGGAGACCCAGTACTTC.

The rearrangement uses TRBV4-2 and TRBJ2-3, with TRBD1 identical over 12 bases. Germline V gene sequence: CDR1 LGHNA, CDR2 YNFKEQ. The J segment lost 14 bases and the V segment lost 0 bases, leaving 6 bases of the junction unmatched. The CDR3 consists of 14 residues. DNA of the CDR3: TGTGCCAGCAGCCAAGATGTCCGGGACAGGGGGCTGTATTTT. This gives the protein CASSQDVRDRGLYF.

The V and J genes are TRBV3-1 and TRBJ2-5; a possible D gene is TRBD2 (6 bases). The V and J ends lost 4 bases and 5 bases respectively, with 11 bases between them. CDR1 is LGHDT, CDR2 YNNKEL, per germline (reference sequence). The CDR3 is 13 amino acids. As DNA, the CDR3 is TGTGCCAGCAGCCTATTTGCGGGGGAGACCCAGTACTTC. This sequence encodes CASSLFAGETQYF.

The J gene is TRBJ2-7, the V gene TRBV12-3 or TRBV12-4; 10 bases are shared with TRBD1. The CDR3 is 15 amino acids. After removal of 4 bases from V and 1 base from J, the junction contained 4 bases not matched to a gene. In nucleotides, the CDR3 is TGTGCCAGCAGTTCCGGGACAGGGGTATCCTACGAGCAGTACTTC. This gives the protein CASSSGTGVSYEQYF.

The DNA for the CDR3 is TGTGCCAGCTCACCACCGACCAATTCCGATACGCAGTATTTT. This encodes CASSPPTNSDTQYF. The chain carries TRBV18 and TRBJ2-3; unclear D gene. CDR3 length equals 14 residues. Germline loops: CDR1 KGHSH, CDR2 LQKENI. Trimming shortened V by 0 bases and J by 6 bases, and 10 bases separated the two germline ends.

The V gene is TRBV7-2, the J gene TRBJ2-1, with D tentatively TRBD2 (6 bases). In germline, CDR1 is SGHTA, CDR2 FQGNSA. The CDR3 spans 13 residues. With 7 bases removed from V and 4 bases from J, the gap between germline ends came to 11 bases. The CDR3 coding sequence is TGTGCCAGCATCGTACGGGAGTACAATGAGCAGTTCTTC. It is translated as CASIVREYNEQFF. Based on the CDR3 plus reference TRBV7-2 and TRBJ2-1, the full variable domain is GAGVSQSPSNKVTEKGKDVELRCDPISGHTALYWYRQSLGQGLEFLIYFQGNSAPDKSGLPSDRFSAERTGGSVSTLTIQRTQQEDSAVYLCASIVREYNEQFFGPGTRLTVL.

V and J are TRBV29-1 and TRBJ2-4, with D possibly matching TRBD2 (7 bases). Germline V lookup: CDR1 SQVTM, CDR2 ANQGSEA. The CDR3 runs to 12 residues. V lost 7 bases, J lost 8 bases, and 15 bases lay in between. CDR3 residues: CSAQGGGDIQYF. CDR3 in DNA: TGCAGCGCTCAGGGAGGGGGGGACATTCAGTACTTC.

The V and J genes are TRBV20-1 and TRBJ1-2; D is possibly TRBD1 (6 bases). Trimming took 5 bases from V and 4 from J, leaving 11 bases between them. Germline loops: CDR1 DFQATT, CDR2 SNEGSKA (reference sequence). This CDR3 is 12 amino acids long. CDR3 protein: CSALGGSYGYTF. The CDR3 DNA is TGCAGTGCTCTAGGGGGTAGCTATGGCTACACCTTC.

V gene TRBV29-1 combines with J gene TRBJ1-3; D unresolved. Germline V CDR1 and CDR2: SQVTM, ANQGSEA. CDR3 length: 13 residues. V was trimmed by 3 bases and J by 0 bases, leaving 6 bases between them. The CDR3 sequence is CSVELVSGNTIYF. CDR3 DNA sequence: TGCAGCGTTGAGTTGGTCTCTGGAAACACCATATATTTT.

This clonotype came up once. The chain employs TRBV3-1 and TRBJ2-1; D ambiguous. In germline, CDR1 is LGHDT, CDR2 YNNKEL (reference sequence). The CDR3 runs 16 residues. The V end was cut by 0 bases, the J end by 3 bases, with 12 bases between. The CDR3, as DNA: TGTGCCAGCAGCCAAGAAAGCCCGAGAATCTACAATGAGCAGTTCTTC. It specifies CASSQESPRIYNEQFF.

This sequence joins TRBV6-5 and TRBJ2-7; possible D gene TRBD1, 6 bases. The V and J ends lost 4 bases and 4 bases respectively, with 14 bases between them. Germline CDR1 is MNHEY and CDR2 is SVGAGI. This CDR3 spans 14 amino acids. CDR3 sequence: CASSSTTGFYEQYF. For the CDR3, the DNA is TGTGCCAGCAGTTCCACTACAGGGTTTTACGAGCAGTACTTC.

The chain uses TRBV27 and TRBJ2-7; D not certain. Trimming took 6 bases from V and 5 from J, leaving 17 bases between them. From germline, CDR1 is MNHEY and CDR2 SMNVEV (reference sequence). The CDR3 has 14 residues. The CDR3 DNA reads TGTGCCAGCAGGCCTGGAGCTGCAAGAGACGAGCAGTACTTC. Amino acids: CASRPGAARDEQYF.

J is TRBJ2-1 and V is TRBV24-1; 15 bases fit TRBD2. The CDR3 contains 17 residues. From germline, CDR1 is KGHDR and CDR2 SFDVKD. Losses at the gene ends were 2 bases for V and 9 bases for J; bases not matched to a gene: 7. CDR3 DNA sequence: TGTGCCACCAGTGATTCCGGAAGGGGACTAGCGGGGGGTGAGCAGTTCTTC. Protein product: CATSDSGRGLAGGEQFF.

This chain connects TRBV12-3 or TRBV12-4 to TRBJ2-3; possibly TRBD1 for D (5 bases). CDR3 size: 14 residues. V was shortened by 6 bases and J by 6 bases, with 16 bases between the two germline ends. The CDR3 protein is CASSSRQPSDTQYF. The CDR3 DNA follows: TGTGCCAGCAGCAGCAGACAGCCTTCGGATACGCAGTATTTT.

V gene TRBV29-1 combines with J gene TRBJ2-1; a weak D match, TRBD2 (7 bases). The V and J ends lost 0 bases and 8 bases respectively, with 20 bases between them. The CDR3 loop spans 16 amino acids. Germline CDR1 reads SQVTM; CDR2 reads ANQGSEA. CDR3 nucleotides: TGCAGCGTTGAAGATCGATTAGGGGGGGGCCTCGATGAGCAGTTCTTC. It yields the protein CSVEDRLGGGLDEQFF.

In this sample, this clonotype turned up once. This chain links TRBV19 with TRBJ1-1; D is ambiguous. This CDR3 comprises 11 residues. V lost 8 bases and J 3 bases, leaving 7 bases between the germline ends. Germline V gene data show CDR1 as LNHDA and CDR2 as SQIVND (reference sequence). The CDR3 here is CASGRDTEAFF. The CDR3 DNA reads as TGTGCCAGTGGACGTGACACTGAAGCTTTCTTT.

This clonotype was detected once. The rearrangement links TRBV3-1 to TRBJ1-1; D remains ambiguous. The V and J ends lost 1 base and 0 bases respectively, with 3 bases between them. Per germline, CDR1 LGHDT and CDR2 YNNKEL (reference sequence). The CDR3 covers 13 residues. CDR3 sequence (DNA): TGTGCCAGCAGCCAAGCATTGAACACTGAAGCTTTCTTT. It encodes CASSQALNTEAFF.

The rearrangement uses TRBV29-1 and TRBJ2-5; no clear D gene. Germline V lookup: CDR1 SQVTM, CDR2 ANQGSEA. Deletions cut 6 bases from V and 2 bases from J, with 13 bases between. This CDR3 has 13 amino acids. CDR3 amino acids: CSVGRHAQETQYF. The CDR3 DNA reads TGCAGCGTAGGACGACACGCTCAAGAGACCCAGTACTTC.

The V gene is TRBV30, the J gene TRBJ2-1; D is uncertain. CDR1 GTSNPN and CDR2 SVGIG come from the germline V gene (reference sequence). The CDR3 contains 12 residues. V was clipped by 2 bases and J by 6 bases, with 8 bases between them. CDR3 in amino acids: CAWSSLTNEQFF. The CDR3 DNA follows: TGTGCCTGGAGTTCTCTGACCAATGAGCAGTTCTTC.

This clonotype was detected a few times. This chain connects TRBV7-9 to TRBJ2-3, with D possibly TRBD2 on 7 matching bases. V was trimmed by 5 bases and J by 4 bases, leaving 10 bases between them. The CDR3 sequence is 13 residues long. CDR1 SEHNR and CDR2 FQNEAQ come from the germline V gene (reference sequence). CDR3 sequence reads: CASSVGGPDTQYF. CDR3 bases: TGTGCCAGCAGCGTCGGGGGGCCAGATACGCAGTATTTT.

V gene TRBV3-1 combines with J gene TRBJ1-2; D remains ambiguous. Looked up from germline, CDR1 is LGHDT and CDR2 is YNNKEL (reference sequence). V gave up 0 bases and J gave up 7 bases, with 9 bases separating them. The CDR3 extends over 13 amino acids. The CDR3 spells CASSQERMSGYTF. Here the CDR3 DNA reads TGTGCCAGCAGCCAAGAGAGGATGAGTGGCTACACCTTC.

CDR3 sequence: CACLWRGQGIQYF. CDR3 nucleotides: TGTGCCTGTCTCTGGAGGGGGCAAGGAATTCAGTACTTC. The chain recombines TRBV30 with TRBJ2-4; D might be TRBD1 (7 bases). The V and J ends lost 6 bases and 10 bases respectively, with 19 bases between them. Germline values: CDR1 GTSNPN, CDR2 SVGIG (reference sequence). The length of the CDR3 is 13 residues.

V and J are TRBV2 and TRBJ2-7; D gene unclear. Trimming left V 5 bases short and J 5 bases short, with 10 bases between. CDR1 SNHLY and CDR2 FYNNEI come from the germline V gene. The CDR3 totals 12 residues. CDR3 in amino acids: CASSPLRHEQYF. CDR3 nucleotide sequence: TGTGCCAGCAGTCCCCTTAGGCACGAGCAGTACTTC.

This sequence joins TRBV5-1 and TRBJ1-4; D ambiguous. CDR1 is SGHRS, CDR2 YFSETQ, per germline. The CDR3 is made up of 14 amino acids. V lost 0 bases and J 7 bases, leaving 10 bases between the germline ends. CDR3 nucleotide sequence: TGCGCCAGCAGCTTGGAGCCGGCTGGTGAAAAACTGTTTTTT. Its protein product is CASSLEPAGEKLFF.

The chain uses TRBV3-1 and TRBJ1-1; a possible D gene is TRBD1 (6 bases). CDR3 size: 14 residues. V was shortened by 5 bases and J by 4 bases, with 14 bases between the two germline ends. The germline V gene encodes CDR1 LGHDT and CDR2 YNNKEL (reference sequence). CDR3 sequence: CASSVGQWGTEAFF. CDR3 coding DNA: TGTGCCAGCAGCGTCGGACAGTGGGGCACTGAAGCTTTCTTT. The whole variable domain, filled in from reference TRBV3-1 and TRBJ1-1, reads DTAVSQTPKYLVTQMGNDKSIKCEQNLGHDTMYWYKQDSKKFLKIMFSYNNKELIINETVPNRFSPKSPDKAHLNLHINSLELGDSAVYFCASSVGQWGTEAFFGQGTRLTVV.

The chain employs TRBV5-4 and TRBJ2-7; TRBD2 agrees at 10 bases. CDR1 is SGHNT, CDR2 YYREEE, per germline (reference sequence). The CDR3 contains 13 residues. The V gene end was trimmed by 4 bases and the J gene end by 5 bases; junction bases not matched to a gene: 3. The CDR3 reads CASSPGTSDEQYF. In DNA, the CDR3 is TGTGCCAGCAGCCCCGGGACTAGCGACGAGCAGTACTTC.

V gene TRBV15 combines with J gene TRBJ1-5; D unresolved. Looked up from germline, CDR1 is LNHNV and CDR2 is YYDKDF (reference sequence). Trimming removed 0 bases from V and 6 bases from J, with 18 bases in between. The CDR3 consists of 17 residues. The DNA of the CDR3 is TGTGCCACCAGCAGAGATAAGGGTTCCGGGGAAGCTCAGCCCCAGCATTTT. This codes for CATSRDKGSGEAQPQHF.

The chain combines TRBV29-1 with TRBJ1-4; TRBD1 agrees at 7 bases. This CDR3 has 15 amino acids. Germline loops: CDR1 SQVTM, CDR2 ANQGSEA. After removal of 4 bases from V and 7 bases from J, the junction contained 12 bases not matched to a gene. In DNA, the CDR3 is TGCAGCGTTGGTCCCTCCGCCAGGGGGGGTGAAAAACTGTTTTTT. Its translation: CSVGPSARGGEKLFF.

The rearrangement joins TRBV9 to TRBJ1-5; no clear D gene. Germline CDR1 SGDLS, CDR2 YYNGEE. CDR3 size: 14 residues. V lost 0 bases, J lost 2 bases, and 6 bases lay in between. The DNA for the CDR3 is TGTGCCAGCAGCGTAGAGGACGGCAATCAGCCCCAGCATTTT. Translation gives CASSVEDGNQPQHF.

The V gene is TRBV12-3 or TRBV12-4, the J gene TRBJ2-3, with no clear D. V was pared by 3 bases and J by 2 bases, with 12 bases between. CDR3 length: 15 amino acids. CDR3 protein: CASSFAPAYTDTQYF. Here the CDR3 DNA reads TGTGCCAGCAGTTTTGCCCCAGCTTACACAGATACGCAGTATTTT.

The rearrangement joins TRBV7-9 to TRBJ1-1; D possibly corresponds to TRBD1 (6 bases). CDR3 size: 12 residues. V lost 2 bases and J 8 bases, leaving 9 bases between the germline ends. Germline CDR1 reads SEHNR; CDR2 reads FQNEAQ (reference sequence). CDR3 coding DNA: TGTGCCAGCAGCTTACAGGGGAGCGAAGCTTTCTTT. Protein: CASSLQGSEAFF.

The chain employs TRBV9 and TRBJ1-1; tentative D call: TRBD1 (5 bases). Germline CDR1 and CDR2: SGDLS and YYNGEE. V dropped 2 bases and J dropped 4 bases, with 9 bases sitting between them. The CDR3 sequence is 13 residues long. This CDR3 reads CASSVQGSTEAFF. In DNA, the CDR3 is TGTGCCAGCAGCGTCCAGGGATCCACTGAAGCTTTCTTT.